The rows below give T cell receptor beta chains drawn from one sample of a study of identical twins' blood T cells. Each CDR3 protein is one row after TCRdb ran MiXCR on the 5' RACE reads. Of roughly 340,000 distinct CDR3 sequences listed, more than 25% are singletons. Source material: PBMCs. The receptors were gathered from a woman aged 18-49 years in good health. Both conserved end residues are part of each CDR3. D genes are given only for firm matches. Expanded clones get a size class; other rows say once, few or many, or leave the size out.

D,V,J,size,DNA,CDR3
.,TRBV12-3/TRBV12-4,TRBJ1-1,many,TGTGCCAGCAGTCCACCGGGAGGGCCCATGAACACTGAAGCTTTCTTT,CASSPPGGPMNTEAFF
.,TRBV29-1,TRBJ2-7,few,TGCAGCGTTGGTCAGACCTGGGGCGAGCAGTACTTC,CSVGQTWGEQYF
TRBD1,TRBV7-8,TRBJ1-5,once,TGTGCCAGCAGCTTCGGCGCAGGGGGCTATCAGCCCCGGCATTTT,CASSFGAGGYQPRHF
.,TRBV11-2,TRBJ1-1,many,TGTGCCAGCAGTCACAGTATGAACACTGAAGCTTTCTTT,CASSHSMNTEAFF
TRBD1,TRBV7-2,TRBJ1-1,.,TGTGCCAGCAGCCAGGGGGTGGAGGGACGGACTGAAGCTTTCTTT,CASSQGVEGRTEAFF
.,TRBV20-1,TRBJ1-2,.,TGCAGTGCACCTGAGTCGGGGTTCGATGGCTACACCTTC,CSAPESGFDGYTF
TRBD2,TRBV5-1,TRBJ2-3,.,TGCGCCAGCAGCGGGGGACTAGCGGGAGGTACAAATACGCAGTATTTT,CASSGGLAGGTNTQYF
.,TRBV19,TRBJ1-3,many,TGTGCCAGTAGCACGGGTGCCTCTGGAAACACCATATATTTT,CASSTGASGNTIYF
.,TRBV5-1,TRBJ2-3,many,TGCGCCAGCAGCCCCACCGGCCCTAGCACAGATACGCAGTATTTT,CASSPTGPSTDTQYF
.,TRBV21-1,TRBJ2-1,few,TGTGCCAGCAGCAAAGTCGATAGCGGACGGGTAAATGAGCAGTTCTTC,CASSKVDSGRVNEQFF
.,TRBV5-1,TRBJ1-3,.,TGCGCCAGCAGCTCCGAGGCTGGGAGAGGAAACACCATATATTTT,CASSSEAGRGNTIYF
.,TRBV21-1,TRBJ2-2,few,TGTGCCAGCAGACCCCCGAGCGGGGGGAACACCGGGGAGCTGTTTTTT,CASRPPSGGNTGELFF
.,TRBV2,TRBJ1-1,.,TGTGCCAGTTCCGGGATGCGGGACACTGAAGCTTTCTTT,CASSGMRDTEAFF
.,TRBV5-4,TRBJ1-1,.,TGTGCCAGCAGCCAACCGGACGTTGAAGCTTTCTTT,CASSQPDVEAFF
.,TRBV29-1,TRBJ2-3,.,TGCAGCGTGACCTACGCAGGGGATATAGGACGGTACACAGATACGCAGTATTTT,CSVTYAGDIGRYTDTQYF
.,TRBV10-3,TRBJ1-1,many,TGTGCCATCAGTGTCGGCGGCGCTGAAGCTTTCTTT,CAISVGGAEAFF
.,TRBV5-1,TRBJ1-1,many,TGCGCCAGCAGCGTCCAGGGCACTGAAGCTTTCTTT,CASSVQGTEAFF
.,TRBV27,TRBJ1-2,many,TGTGCCAGCAGTTTATCCTCAGGCGACAGCCGCTATGGCTACACCTTC,CASSLSSGDSRYGYTF
.,TRBV28,TRBJ1-2,.,TGTGCCAGCAGTTCGGGGCCGCGGGGTTATGGCTACACCTTC,CASSSGPRGYGYTF
.,TRBV12-5,TRBJ1-5,.,TGTGCTAGTGGTTCGATAACAGGAGGCAATCAGCCCCAGCATTTT,CASGSITGGNQPQHF
TRBD1,TRBV5-1,TRBJ1-2,many,TGCGCCAGCAGCTTGGATCCCGGACAGGGGGGCTATGGCTACACCTTC,CASSLDPGQGGYGYTF
.,TRBV20-1,TRBJ1-5,many,TGCAGTGCCATCCGAGGAATAAATCAGCCCCAGCATTTT,CSAIRGINQPQHF
TRBD1,TRBV5-1,TRBJ1-2,.,TGCGCCGGCAGGAACCCGACAGGGGTCGATGGCTACACCTTC,CAGRNPTGVDGYTF
.,TRBV7-9,TRBJ1-2,.,TGTGCCAGCAACTTAGGCGTCTATGGCTACACCTTC,CASNLGVYGYTF
.,TRBV11-2,TRBJ2-7,.,TGTGCCAGCAGTCATGGTCTCGAGCAGTACTTC,CASSHGLEQYF
.,TRBV13,TRBJ2-7,.,TGTGCCAGCAGCTTACACGAGAGGGTCTACGAGCAGTACTTC,CASSLHERVYEQYF
.,TRBV28,TRBJ2-5,many,TGTGCCAGCAGCCTCTTATATCAAGAGACCCAGTACTTC,CASSLLYQETQYF
.,TRBV20-1,TRBJ1-4,few,TGCAGTGCTAGTGATTCCGGGGCCAGCGAAAAACTGTTTTTT,CSASDSGASEKLFF
.,TRBV6-2/TRBV6-3,TRBJ1-4,.,TGTGCCAGCAGTAGGGACCGGCGCTCAAGAGGGTTTTTT,CASSRDRRSRGFF
.,TRBV29-1,TRBJ1-1,.,TGCAGCGTTGATTTGGGTCCTGAAGCTTTCTTT,CSVDLGPEAFF
TRBD2,TRBV2,TRBJ2-2,.,TGTGCCAGCAGTGATCTAGCGGGAGGCACCGGGGAGCTGTTTTTT,CASSDLAGGTGELFF
.,TRBV3-1,TRBJ1-1,.,TGTGCCAGCAGCCAAGATCCCCGGGGGGGCAACACTGAAGCTTTCTTT,CASSQDPRGGNTEAFF
.,TRBV10-3,TRBJ2-3,.,TGTGCCATCAGTGCCCCGGGACAACGGGCGGATACGCAGTATTTT,CAISAPGQRADTQYF
TRBD2,TRBV20-1,TRBJ2-1,.,TGCAGTACGCTGCTAGCGGGGGACCGCAATGAGCAGTTCTTC,CSTLLAGDRNEQFF
.,TRBV18,TRBJ2-1,many,TGTGCCAGCTCACCAGGACGGAATGAGCAGTTCTTC,CASSPGRNEQFF
.,TRBV6-2/TRBV6-3,TRBJ1-1,.,TGTGCCAGCAGTTATCAGGGCGTGGGTTGGAACACTGAAGCTTTCTTT,CASSYQGVGWNTEAFF
TRBD2,TRBV20-1,TRBJ2-7,many,TGCAGTGCTAGAGATTGGGCTAGCGGGAGATACGAGCAGTACTTC,CSARDWASGRYEQYF
.,TRBV10-3,TRBJ1-4,many,TGTGCCATCAGCAAGACAGGTGACGATGAAAAACTGTTTTTT,CAISKTGDDEKLFF
.,TRBV29-1,TRBJ2-7,.,TGCAGCGTCTCCACGGGGGAGGTGTACGAGCAGTACTTC,CSVSTGEVYEQYF
.,TRBV12-5,TRBJ1-2,few,TGTGCTAGTGGTTTGGTAAGGTCAGGCTATGGCTACACCTTC,CASGLVRSGYGYTF
TRBD1,TRBV29-1,TRBJ2-2,.,TGCAGCGTTGCGGTGACAGGGGACACCGGGGAGCTGTTTTTT,CSVAVTGDTGELFF
.,TRBV4-2,TRBJ1-1,.,TGTGCCAGCAGCCAACCTGAGGGGACTGAAGCTTTCTTT,CASSQPEGTEAFF
.,TRBV10-3,TRBJ1-1,.,TGTGCCATCAGTGCGTCGGGCGGGGCTCCTGAAGCTTTCTTT,CAISASGGAPEAFF
.,TRBV3-1,TRBJ2-1,few,TGTGCCAGCAGCCAGGCGTGGCGGGATTCCAGTTACAATGAGCAGTTCTTC,CASSQAWRDSSYNEQFF
.,TRBV20-1,TRBJ1-2,.,TGCAGTGCACAGCCCAGTTCTTCTAACTATGGCTACACCTTC,CSAQPSSSNYGYTF
.,TRBV18,TRBJ1-5,once,TGTGCCAGCTCACCCCTCGATGGGCCCCAGCATTTT,CASSPLDGPQHF
TRBD1,TRBV5-1,TRBJ1-1,few,TGCGCCAGCAGCTTACGACAGGGGGGTTCGAACACTGAAGCTTTCTTT,CASSLRQGGSNTEAFF
TRBD1,TRBV15,TRBJ1-2,once,TGTGCCACCAGCAGAGATCTGGGACAGGGGTCCTATGGCTACACCTTC,CATSRDLGQGSYGYTF
.,TRBV27,TRBJ2-3,.,TGTGCCAGCAGTTTAATGCAGTCAGGAGATACGCAGTATTTT,CASSLMQSGDTQYF
.,TRBV6-2/TRBV6-3,TRBJ2-1,few,TGTGCCAGCAGTTACTCGATATTTGGTGAGCAGTTCTTC,CASSYSIFGEQFF
TRBD1,TRBV19,TRBJ1-6,.,TGTGCCAGTAGTAGCGACAGGGATTCACCCCTCCACTTT,CASSSDRDSPLHF
TRBD2,TRBV5-6,TRBJ2-7,.,TGTGCCAACAGCGAGAAGCGGGACTACGAGCAGTACTTC,CANSEKRDYEQYF
.,TRBV14,TRBJ1-3,many,TGTGCCAGCAGCCATGCGGTTGGAAACACCATATATTTT,CASSHAVGNTIYF